These T cell receptor beta chains were read from a single sample in a study. TCRdb reanalysed the RT-PCR reads using MiXCR and keeps one entry per CDR3 protein. This table holds approximately 720,000 distinct CDR3 sequences, approximately 14% found once. Sequencing input: memory CD4+ T cells from blood. The receptors originated from a female donor in good health, serving as a healthy control. Each CDR3 is given with its conserved first and last residue. D genes are given only for firm matches. For some rows the clone size is stated as once, few or many, or as a class when expanded; others skip it.

TRBV7-9,many,TRBD1,TRBJ1-2,TGTGCCAGCAGCTTAGGAGTCGGGACAGGGTCTTATGGCTACACCTTC,CASSLGVGTGSYGYTF
TRBV5-1,.,TRBD2,TRBJ2-1,TGCGCCAGCAGCATGACTAGCGGGAGGGTCGAGCAGTTCTTC,CASSMTSGRVEQFF
TRBV7-7,few,.,TRBJ2-1,TGTGCTAGCAGTCCGTACGGGTCCTACAATGAGCAGTTCTTC,CASSPYGSYNEQFF
TRBV6-6,few,.,TRBJ2-2,TGTGCCAGCAGTCTATACCGGGCTAGCAGTTACACCGGGGAGCTGTTTTTT,CASSLYRASSYTGELFF
TRBV10-3,.,.,TRBJ2-1,TGTGCCATCAGTGTCACAGAACTAGCCCGAGGTGAGCAGTTCTTC,CAISVTELARGEQFF
TRBV5-1,many,.,TRBJ2-3,TGCGCCAGCAGCCCAGACGGTGGGATGGGTACGCAGTATTTT,CASSPDGGMGTQYF
TRBV7-2,few,.,TRBJ1-5,TGTGCCAGCAGCTTAGGAGGATCGGCGGCAGGACATCAGCCCCAGCATTTT,CASSLGGSAAGHQPQHF
TRBV20-1,.,.,TRBJ2-5,TGCAGTGCCAGATACAGGGACAAAGAGACCCAGTACTTC,CSARYRDKETQYF
TRBV7-9,few,.,TRBJ1-4,TGTGCCAGCAGCTGGACACGGTCGGATGAAAAACTGTTTTTT,CASSWTRSDEKLFF
TRBV6-6,few,.,TRBJ2-7,TGTGCCAGCAGAATCACAGGGAACGAGCAGTACTTC,CASRITGNEQYF
TRBV7-8,.,.,TRBJ2-7,TGTGCCAGCAGCTTTCTGTTTGGGGGCGAAACCTACGAGCAGTACTTC,CASSFLFGGETYEQYF
TRBV12-3/TRBV12-4,many,TRBD2,TRBJ2-1,TGTGCCAGCAGTGGCAGCGGGGTTGAGCAGTTCTTC,CASSGSGVEQFF
TRBV20-1,few,.,TRBJ2-3,TGCAGTGCCACCGAAACGAGCACAGATACGCAGTATTTT,CSATETSTDTQYF
TRBV20-1,.,.,TRBJ2-3,TGCAGTGCTAGAGCGGAGGGGCTCACAGATACGCAGTATTTT,CSARAEGLTDTQYF
TRBV4-1,.,TRBD1,TRBJ1-2,TGCGCCAGCAGCCTTCCCCCGGGACAGGAGGGACGCTACACCTTC,CASSLPPGQEGRYTF
TRBV12-3/TRBV12-4,.,.,TRBJ1-2,TGTGCCAGCAGTTTTAGGGCAGAACTTAACTATGGCTACACCTTC,CASSFRAELNYGYTF
TRBV7-2,few,.,TRBJ2-7,TGTGCCAGCAGCTTAGCGGACGGTTTATACGAGCAGTACTTC,CASSLADGLYEQYF
TRBV29-1,many,TRBD2,TRBJ2-1,TGCAGCGTTGGGTCTTGGGGGGGAGGCTACAATGAGCAGTTCTTC,CSVGSWGGGYNEQFF
TRBV20-1,.,.,TRBJ2-1,TGCAGTGTAGCCGGGGGCGGCAATGAGCAGTTCTTC,CSVAGGGNEQFF
TRBV28,.,TRBD1,TRBJ2-2,TGTGCCAGCAGATCGGGACAGGAGAGATGGGGCGGGGAGCTGTTTTTT,CASRSGQERWGGELFF
TRBV28,few,TRBD2,TRBJ2-7,TGTGCCAGCAGTTTCCAACTAGCGGGAGGGGACGAGCAGTACTTC,CASSFQLAGGDEQYF
TRBV27,few,TRBD1,TRBJ2-7,TGTGCCAGCAAAAGAATGGGGCAGGGGGCCTACGAGCAGTACTTC,CASKRMGQGAYEQYF
TRBV9,.,.,TRBJ1-1,TGTGCCAGCAGCGTCTCCGACTCCCCGATGTCAGCTTTCTTT,CASSVSDSPMSAFF
TRBV6-5,many,.,TRBJ1-2,TGTGCCAGCAGGCCCGACAGCCCCTATGGCTACACCTTC,CASRPDSPYGYTF
TRBV6-5,.,.,TRBJ2-5,TGTGCCAGCGGTCTGACAGTACAAGCAGAGACCCAGTACTTC,CASGLTVQAETQYF
TRBV13,.,.,TRBJ2-5,TGTGCCAGCAGCTTAGCAGCGGTGGGCCAAGAGACCCAGTACTTC,CASSLAAVGQETQYF
TRBV12-3/TRBV12-4,few,.,TRBJ2-1,TGTGCCAGCAGACGGGACCAAACCTACAATGAGCAGTTCTTC,CASRRDQTYNEQFF
TRBV19,few,.,TRBJ2-3,TGTGCCAGTAGTTCCGGCGGGGACAACACAGATACGCAGTATTTT,CASSSGGDNTDTQYF
TRBV9,few,.,TRBJ2-1,TGTGCCAGCAGCGTAGTAGGGCAGGGGGGGTACAATGAGCAGTTCTTC,CASSVVGQGGYNEQFF
TRBV4-1,few,TRBD2,TRBJ2-2,TGCGCCAGCAGCCACCCCGCTAGCGGGAGAACCGGGGAGCTGTTTTTT,CASSHPASGRTGELFF
TRBV12-3/TRBV12-4,many,.,TRBJ1-4,TGTGCCAGCAGTCCACAACAGGGAGGAAAACTGTTTTTT,CASSPQQGGKLFF
TRBV29-1,many,TRBD1,TRBJ2-7,TGCAGCGTCGGGAGGGGACAGGGGGCGGGTGAGCAGTACTTC,CSVGRGQGAGEQYF
TRBV13,.,.,TRBJ1-6,TGTGCCAGCCACCGGGGGGCAGCGGACTCACCCCTCCACTTT,CASHRGAADSPLHF
TRBV7-9,.,.,TRBJ2-3,TGTGCCAGCAGCCCCAGGGGTACGTGGGATACGCAGTATTTT,CASSPRGTWDTQYF
TRBV7-2,many,.,TRBJ1-2,TGTGCCAGCTCCAAAGTACGATATGGCTACACCTTC,CASSKVRYGYTF
TRBV27,.,.,TRBJ2-1,TGTGCCAGCAGGCTGGACAGCCACAATGAGCAGTTCTTC,CASRLDSHNEQFF
TRBV6-1,many,TRBD1,TRBJ2-7,TGTGCCAGCAGTCTCCGCGACAGGGGTGACGAGCAGTACTTC,CASSLRDRGDEQYF
TRBV12-3/TRBV12-4,few,.,TRBJ1-1,TGTGCCAGCAGTTTACCATTTGTGACTGAAGCTTTCTTT,CASSLPFVTEAFF
TRBV6-5,.,.,TRBJ2-1,TGTGCCAGCAGTTACGCGATCGGGAGTGTGTCCTACAATGAGCAGTTCTTT,CASSYAIGSVSYNEQFF
TRBV2,few,.,TRBJ2-1,TGTGCCAGCAGCCGAGAGGGGGGCTCCTACAATGAGCAGTTCTTC,CASSREGGSYNEQFF
TRBV6-5,.,TRBD1,TRBJ1-6,TGTGCCAGCAGTTCCCTACCCCCGGGACAGGGGGCGCGGTCCTATAATTCACCCCTCCACTTT,CASSSLPPGQGARSYNSPLHF
TRBV7-9,.,.,TRBJ2-7,TGTGCCAGCAGCTTAATGGGGGGCGACTACGAGCAGTACTTC,CASSLMGGDYEQYF
TRBV7-2,.,.,TRBJ1-5,TGTGCCAGCAGCGCCTCCCGGTCTCAGCCCCAGCATTTT,CASSASRSQPQHF
TRBV20-1,many,.,TRBJ2-7,TGCAGTGCGCCGTCGTGGACCTACGAGCAGTACTTC,CSAPSWTYEQYF
TRBV6-2/TRBV6-3,many,TRBD2,TRBJ2-7,TGTGCCAGCAGTTACTCATCCGCGGGGGGGTACGAGCAGTACTTC,CASSYSSAGGYEQYF
TRBV24-1,few,.,TRBJ1-2,TGTGCCGTACCATACGTCTATGGCTACACCTTC,CAVPYVYGYTF
TRBV7-2,few,TRBD1,TRBJ2-1,TGTGCCAGCAGCTTCTGGGGACAGTACAATGAGCAGTTCTTC,CASSFWGQYNEQFF
TRBV5-1,few,TRBD2,TRBJ2-5,TGCGCCAGCAGCCGGGAGGTCCAAGAGACCCAGTACTTC,CASSREVQETQYF
TRBV20-1,few,.,TRBJ1-1,TGCAGTGCTAGGGGGAGGGAAGGAACTGAAGCTTTCTTT,CSARGREGTEAFF
TRBV9,few,.,TRBJ1-4,TGTGCCAGCAGCGTAGGAACGGTGGAGGAAAAACTGTTTTTT,CASSVGTVEEKLFF
TRBV7-3,.,TRBD1,TRBJ2-5,TGTGCCAGCAGCTCCGGACAGGGCAAACAAGAGACCCAGTACTTC,CASSSGQGKQETQYF
TRBV5-1,many,.,TRBJ2-7,TGCGCCAGCAGCGGCAGTTTCTACGAGCAGTACTTC,CASSGSFYEQYF
TRBV6-2/TRBV6-3,.,.,TRBJ1-2,TGTGCCAGCAGTTATGAGGGGGTCGGCGGCTACACCTTC,CASSYEGVGGYTF
TRBV20-1,.,.,TRBJ1-1,TGCAGTGCTAGAGAGGACGGGGACACTGAAGCTTTCTTT,CSAREDGDTEAFF
TRBV12-3/TRBV12-4,many,.,TRBJ2-1,TGTGCCAGCAGGGTCGTCGGTGAGCAGTTCTTC,CASRVVGEQFF